Listed here are 2 T cell receptor beta chains from one sample, sequenced in a study of metastatic and nonmetastatic thyroid tumors. There were no patients who had received any treatment before thyroid surgery. Via MiXCR, TCRdb re-called the PCR reads. The data contain roughly 18,000 clones, less than 40% of them singletons. Sequencing used tumor tissue. The receptors were sampled from a male donor with papillary thyroid cancer or a benign thyroid nodule (not recorded which). Some clones in this sample may be carry-over from other donors' samples.

To note about this clone: A single base separates this from a much larger clone, so it may be a read error. The chain combines TRBV5-4 with TRBJ1-5; the D is unclear. Germline V gene sequence: CDR1 SGHNT, CDR2 YYREEE (reference sequence). This CDR3 region has 14 residues. The V end was cut by 1 base, the J end by 0 bases, with 5 bases between. DNA for the CDR3: TGTGCCAGCAGCTTGTCCTTTAGCAATCAGCCCCAGCATTTT. It translates to CASSLSFSNQPQHF.

This clone came up a few times. A read error may account for a junction end that differs from germline. Here the CDR3 reads CASISTSGCTF. CDR3 DNA: TGTGCCAGCATCTCCACGAGTGGCTGCACCTTC. The V call is TRBV28, the J call TRBJ1-2; D is ambiguous. The V gene's germline CDR1 is MDHEN and CDR2 SYDVKM. The CDR3 sequence is 11 residues long.